This entry is about one TCR beta chain. Antigen: not known. The germline V gene has CDR1 LGHNA and CDR2 YSLEER. Germline trimming cut 1 base from V and 4 bases from J; bases unmatched to any gene: 11. The length of the CDR3 is 18 residues. Profiling relied on immunoSEQ multiplex PCR, and the TCRdb table lists in-frame clones only, not all of them. The table shows about 36,000 clones, with roughly 80% occurring only once. This specimen comes from a study of CD4 T cells in relation to SARS-CoV-2 and coronaviruses. The chain uses TRBV4-3 and TRBJ2-1; 9 positions agree with TRBD2. The receptor was isolated from an adult with COVID-19. Specimen: naive CD4+ T cells from PBMCs, cultured in vitro. Subset described: naive CD4+ T cells isolated by negative enrichment. The DNA of the CDR3 is TGCGCCAGCAGCCAAGTAAGGATAGCGGGAGACTCTTACAATGAGCAGTTCTTC. The encoded protein is CASSQVRIAGDSYNEQFF.